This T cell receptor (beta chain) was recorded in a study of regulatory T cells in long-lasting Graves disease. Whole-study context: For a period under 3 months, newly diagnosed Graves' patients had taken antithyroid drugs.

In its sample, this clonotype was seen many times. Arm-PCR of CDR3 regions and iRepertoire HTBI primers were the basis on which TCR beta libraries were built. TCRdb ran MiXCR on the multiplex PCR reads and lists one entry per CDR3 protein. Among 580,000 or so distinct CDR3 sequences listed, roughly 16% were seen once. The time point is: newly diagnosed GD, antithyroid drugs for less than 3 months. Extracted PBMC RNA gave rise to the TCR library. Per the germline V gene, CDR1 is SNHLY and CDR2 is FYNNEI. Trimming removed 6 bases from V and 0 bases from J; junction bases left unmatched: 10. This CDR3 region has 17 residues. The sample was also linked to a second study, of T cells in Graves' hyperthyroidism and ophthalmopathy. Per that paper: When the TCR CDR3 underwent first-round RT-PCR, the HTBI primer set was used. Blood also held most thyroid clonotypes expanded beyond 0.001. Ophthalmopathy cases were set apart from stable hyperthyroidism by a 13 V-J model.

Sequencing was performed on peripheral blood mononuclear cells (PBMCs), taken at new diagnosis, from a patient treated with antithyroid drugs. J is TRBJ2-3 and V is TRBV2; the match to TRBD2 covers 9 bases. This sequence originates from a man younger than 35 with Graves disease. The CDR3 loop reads CASRTGLAGSSTDTQYF. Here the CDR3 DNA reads TGTGCCAGCAGGACGGGACTAGCAGGTTCTAGCACAGATACGCAGTATTTT.